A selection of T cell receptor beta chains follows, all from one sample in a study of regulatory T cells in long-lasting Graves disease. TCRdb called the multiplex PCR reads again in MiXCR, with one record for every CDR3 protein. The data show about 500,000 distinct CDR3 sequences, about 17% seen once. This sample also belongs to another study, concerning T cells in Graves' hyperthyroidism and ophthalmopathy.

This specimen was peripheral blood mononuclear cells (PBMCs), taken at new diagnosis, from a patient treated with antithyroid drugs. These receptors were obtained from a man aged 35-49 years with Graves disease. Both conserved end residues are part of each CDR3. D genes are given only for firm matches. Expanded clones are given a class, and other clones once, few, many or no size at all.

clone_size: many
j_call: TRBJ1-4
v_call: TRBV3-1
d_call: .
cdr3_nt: TGTGCCAGCAGCCAGCGGACTGAAAAACTGTTTTTT
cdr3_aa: CASSQRTEKLFF

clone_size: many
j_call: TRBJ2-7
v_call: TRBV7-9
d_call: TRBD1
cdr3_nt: TGTGCCAGCAGCAATCGGGACAGAGCTTACGAGCAGTACTTC
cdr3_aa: CASSNRDRAYEQYF

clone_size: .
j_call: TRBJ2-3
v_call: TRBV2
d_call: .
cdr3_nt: TGTGCCAGCAGGGGGGAATTAGGAGATACGCAGTATTTT
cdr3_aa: CASRGELGDTQYF

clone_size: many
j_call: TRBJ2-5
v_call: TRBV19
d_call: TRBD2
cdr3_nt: TGTGCCAGCAGTGTTCTAGCGGGAGGCCTGCAAGAGACCCAGTACTTC
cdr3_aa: CASSVLAGGLQETQYF

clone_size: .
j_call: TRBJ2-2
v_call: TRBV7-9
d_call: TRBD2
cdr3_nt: TGTGCCAGCAGCACCAGGACTAGCGGGAGGGTGGTCACCGGGGAGCTGTTTTTT
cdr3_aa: CASSTRTSGRVVTGELFF

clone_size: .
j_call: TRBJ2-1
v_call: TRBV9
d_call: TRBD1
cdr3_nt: TGTGCCAGCAGCCAAGATCACAGGGGTGAACACTCTGAGCAGTCCTTC
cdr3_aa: CASSQDHRGEHSEQSF

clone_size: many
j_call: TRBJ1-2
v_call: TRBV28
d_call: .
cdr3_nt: TGTGCCAGCAGTTTAAACAGGGAGGCCTATGGCTACACCTTC
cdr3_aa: CASSLNREAYGYTF

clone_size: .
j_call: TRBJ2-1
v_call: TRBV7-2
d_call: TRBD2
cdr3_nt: TGTGCCAGCAGGGGGGATAGCGGGAGAGGTGGGAATGAGCAGTTCTTC
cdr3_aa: CASRGDSGRGGNEQFF

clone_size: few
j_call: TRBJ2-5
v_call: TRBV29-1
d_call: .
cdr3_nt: TGCAGCGGGGGGGACCCTCAAGAGACCCAGTACTTC
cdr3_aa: CSGGDPQETQYF

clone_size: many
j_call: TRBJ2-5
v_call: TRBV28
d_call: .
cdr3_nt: TGTGCCAGCAACATTTCGGGCGACGAGACCCAGTACTTC
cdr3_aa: CASNISGDETQYF

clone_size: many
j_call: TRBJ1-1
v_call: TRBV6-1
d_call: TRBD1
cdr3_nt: TGTGCCAGCAGCGACAGGGGGCTAACTGAAGCTTTCTTT
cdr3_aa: CASSDRGLTEAFF

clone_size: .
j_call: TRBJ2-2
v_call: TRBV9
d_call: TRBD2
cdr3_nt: TGTGCCAGCAGCTCGAGAGGGGCTAGCGGGAGGGTGACCGGGGAGCTGTTTTTT
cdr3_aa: CASSSRGASGRVTGELFF

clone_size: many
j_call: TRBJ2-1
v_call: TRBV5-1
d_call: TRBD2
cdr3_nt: TGCGCCAGCAGCTTAAGGACTAGCGGGATTAATGAGCAGTTCTTC
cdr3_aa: CASSLRTSGINEQFF

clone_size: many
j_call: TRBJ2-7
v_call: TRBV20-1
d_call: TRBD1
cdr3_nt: TGCAGTGCTAGGGGGGGACAGGTCTACGAGCAGTACTTC
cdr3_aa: CSARGGQVYEQYF

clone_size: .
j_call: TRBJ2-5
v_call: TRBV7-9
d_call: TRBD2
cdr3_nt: TGTGCCAGCAGCTTTGGGACTAGCGGGAGGCAAGAGACCCAGTACTTC
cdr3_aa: CASSFGTSGRQETQYF

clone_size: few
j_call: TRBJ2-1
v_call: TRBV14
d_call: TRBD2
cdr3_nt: TGTGCCAGCAGCCAAGGTCGGACTAGCGGGAGGTGGAATGAGCAGTTCTTC
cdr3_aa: CASSQGRTSGRWNEQFF

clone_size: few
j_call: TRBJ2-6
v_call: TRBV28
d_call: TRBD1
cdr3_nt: TGTGCCAGCAGGAAACCGGGACAGGGATTTGGGGCCAACGTCCTGACTTTC
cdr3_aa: CASRKPGQGFGANVLTF

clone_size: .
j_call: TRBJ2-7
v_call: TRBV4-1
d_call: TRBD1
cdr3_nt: TGCGCCAGCAGCAAGACAGGGGACATTTACGAGCAGTACTTC
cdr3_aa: CASSKTGDIYEQYF

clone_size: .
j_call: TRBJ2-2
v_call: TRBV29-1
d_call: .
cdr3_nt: TGCAGCGGCAGTGGACATCTTGGCGGGGAGCTGTTTTTT
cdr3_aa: CSGSGHLGGELFF

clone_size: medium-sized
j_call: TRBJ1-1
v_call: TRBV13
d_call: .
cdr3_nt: TGTGCCAGCAGCTTAGAGGGTGGGACTGAAGCTTTCTTT
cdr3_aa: CASSLEGGTEAFF

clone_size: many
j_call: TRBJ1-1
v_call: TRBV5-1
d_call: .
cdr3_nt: TGCGCCAGCAGCTTGTCCCAGGACACTGAAGCTTTCTTT
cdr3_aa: CASSLSQDTEAFF

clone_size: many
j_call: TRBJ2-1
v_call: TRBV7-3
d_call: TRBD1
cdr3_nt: TGTGCCAGCAGCTTAATTCCGACAGGGTACAATGAGCAGTTCTTC
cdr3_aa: CASSLIPTGYNEQFF

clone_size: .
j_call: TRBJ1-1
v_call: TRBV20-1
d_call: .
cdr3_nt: TGCAGTGCTAGACCTTTTATAGCGAACACTGAAGCTTTCTTT
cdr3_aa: CSARPFIANTEAFF

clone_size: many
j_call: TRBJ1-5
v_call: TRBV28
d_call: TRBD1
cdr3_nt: TGTGCCAGCAGCTCCCGGGACAGGGGGGATCGCAATCAGCCCCAGCATTTT
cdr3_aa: CASSSRDRGDRNQPQHF

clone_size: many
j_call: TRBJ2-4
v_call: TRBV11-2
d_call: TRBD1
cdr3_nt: TGTGCCAGCAGCCCCGACGGGACAGGGGTAAACATTCAGTACTTC
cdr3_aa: CASSPDGTGVNIQYF

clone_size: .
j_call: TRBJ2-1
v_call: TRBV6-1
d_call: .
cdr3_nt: TGTGCCAGCACGCAGTACAATGAGCAGTTCTTC
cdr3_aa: CASTQYNEQFF

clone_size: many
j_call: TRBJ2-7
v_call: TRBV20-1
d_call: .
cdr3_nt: TGCAGTGCTAGCCCCTTAACGGTCAGCTCCTACGAGCAGTACTTC
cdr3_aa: CSASPLTVSSYEQYF

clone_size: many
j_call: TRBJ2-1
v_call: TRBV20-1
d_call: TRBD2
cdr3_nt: TGCAGTGCTTCAACTAGCGGGAGGGTCTATGAGCAGTTCTTC
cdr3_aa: CSASTSGRVYEQFF

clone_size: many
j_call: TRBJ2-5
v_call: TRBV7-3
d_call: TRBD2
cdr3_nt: TGTGCCAGCAGCCTTCTGGGACTAGCGGGGGAGACCCAGTACTTC
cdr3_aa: CASSLLGLAGETQYF

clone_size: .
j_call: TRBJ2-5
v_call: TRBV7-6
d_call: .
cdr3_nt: TGTGTCAGCAGCTTAGGACTGGCGGGGCAAGAGACCCAGTACTTC
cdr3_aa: CVSSLGLAGQETQYF

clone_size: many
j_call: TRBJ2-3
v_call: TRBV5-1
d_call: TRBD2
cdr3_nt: TGCGCCAGCAGCTGGGGATCTAGCGGGAGATGGGGAACAGATACGCAGTATTTT
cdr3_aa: CASSWGSSGRWGTDTQYF

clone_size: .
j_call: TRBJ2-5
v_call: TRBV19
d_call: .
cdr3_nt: TGTGCCAGTAGTATAGACCCATCGGAGACCCAGTACTTC
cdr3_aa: CASSIDPSETQYF

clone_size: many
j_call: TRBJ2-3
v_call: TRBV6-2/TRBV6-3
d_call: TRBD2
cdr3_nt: TGTGCCAGCAGTTACCCCGGTGGCTTGGCGGGAGGAGATACGCAGTATTTT
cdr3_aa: CASSYPGGLAGGDTQYF

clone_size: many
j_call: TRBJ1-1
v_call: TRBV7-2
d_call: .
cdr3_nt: TGTGCCAGCAGCTCGTACAGGGACGGTATCAGGGCTTTCTTT
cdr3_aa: CASSSYRDGIRAFF

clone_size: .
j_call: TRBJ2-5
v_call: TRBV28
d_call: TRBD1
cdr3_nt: TGTGCCAGCAACCGCCCTGGGACAGCTGAGGAGACCCAGTACTTC
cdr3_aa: CASNRPGTAEETQYF

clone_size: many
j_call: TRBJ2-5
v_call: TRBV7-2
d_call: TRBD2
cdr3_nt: TGTGCCAGCAGCTCGCGGACTAGCGGGAGCCGAGAGACCCAGTACTTC
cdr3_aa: CASSSRTSGSRETQYF

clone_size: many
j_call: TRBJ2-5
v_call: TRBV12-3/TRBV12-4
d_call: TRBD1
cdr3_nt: TGTGCCAGCAGCCTACTCGGGACAGAGCAAGAGACCCAGTACTTC
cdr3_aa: CASSLLGTEQETQYF

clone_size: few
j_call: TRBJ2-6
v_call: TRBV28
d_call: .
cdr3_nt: TGTGCCAGCCGACGTGGGGCCAACGTCCTGACTTTC
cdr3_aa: CASRRGANVLTF

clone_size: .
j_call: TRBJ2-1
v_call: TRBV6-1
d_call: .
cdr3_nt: TGTGCCAGCAGTGAAGCCGGAGCAGGCGGTGAGCAGTTCTTC
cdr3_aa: CASSEAGAGGEQFF

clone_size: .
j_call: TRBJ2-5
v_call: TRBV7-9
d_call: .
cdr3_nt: TGTGCCAGCAGCTCCCCTGGGGGGACCCAGTACTTC
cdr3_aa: CASSSPGGTQYF

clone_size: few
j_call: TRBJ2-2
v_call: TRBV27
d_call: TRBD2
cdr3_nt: TGTGCCAGCCGACGGACTAGCGGGACTGGCGGGGAGCTGTTTTTT
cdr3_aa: CASRRTSGTGGELFF

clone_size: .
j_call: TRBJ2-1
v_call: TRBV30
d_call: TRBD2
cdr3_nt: TGTGCCTGGAGTGTATATTTCGGGGGGGCCCACAATGAGCAGTTCTTC
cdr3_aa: CAWSVYFGGAHNEQFF

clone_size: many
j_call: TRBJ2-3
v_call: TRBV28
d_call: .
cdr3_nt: TGTGCCAGCAGTTCCTCCGTCGCGGATACGCAGTATTTT
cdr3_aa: CASSSSVADTQYF

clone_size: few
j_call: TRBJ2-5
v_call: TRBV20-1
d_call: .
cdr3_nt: TGCAGTGCTAGAGTGGTAGTCACGCAAGAGACCCAGTACTTC
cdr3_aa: CSARVVVTQETQYF

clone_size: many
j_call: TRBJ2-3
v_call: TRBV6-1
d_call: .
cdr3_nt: TGTGCCGGCAGATTATCAGGAGTCAGTGGTAGCACAGATACGCAGTATTTT
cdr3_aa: CAGRLSGVSGSTDTQYF

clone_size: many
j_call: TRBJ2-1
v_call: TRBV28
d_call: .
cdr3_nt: TGTGCCAGCACCTACGCCGAGACTAGTTTCGATGAGCAGTTCTTC
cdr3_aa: CASTYAETSFDEQFF

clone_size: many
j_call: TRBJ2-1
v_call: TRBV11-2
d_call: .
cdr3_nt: TGTGCCAGCAGCTTACGTTCAAGGGGACCGTCCTACAATGAGCAGTTCTTC
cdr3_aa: CASSLRSRGPSYNEQFF

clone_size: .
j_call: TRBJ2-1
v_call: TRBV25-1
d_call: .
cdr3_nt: TGTGCCAGCAGTGAATGGGGTAATGGTCAGGGATCCTACAATGAGCAGTTCTTC
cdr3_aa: CASSEWGNGQGSYNEQFF

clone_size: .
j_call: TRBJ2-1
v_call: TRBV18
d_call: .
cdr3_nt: TGTGCCAGCTCACCACCTCTACGAGAGCAGTTCTTC
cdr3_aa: CASSPPLREQFF

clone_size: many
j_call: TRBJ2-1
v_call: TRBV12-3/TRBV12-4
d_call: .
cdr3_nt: TGTGCCAGCAGTTTTGCTCTTAGCGGAACTACATACAATGAGCAGTTCTTC
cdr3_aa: CASSFALSGTTYNEQFF

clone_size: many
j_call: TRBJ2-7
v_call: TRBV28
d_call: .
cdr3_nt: TGTGCCAGCAGCCTGGCCCCGGGGAAGGAGCAGTACTTC
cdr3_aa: CASSLAPGKEQYF

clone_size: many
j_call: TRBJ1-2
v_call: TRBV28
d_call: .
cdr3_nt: TGTGCCAGCAGTTTACCCGGGCAGGGGAAGGGCTACACCTTC
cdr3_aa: CASSLPGQGKGYTF

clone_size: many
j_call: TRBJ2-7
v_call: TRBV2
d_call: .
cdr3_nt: TGTGCCAGCAGGGGGGGACTGCCCTACGAGCAGTACTTC
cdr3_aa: CASRGGLPYEQYF

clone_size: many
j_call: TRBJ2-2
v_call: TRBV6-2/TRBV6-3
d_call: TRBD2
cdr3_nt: TGTGCCAGCAGTTACGCGGGAGGGAGGCACACCGGGGAGCTGTTTTTT
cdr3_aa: CASSYAGGRHTGELFF

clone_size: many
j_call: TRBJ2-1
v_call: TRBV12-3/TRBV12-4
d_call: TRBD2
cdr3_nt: TGTGCCAGCAGTTCCCGACTAGCGGGAGTTGGGACCTACAATGAGCAGTTCTTC
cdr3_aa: CASSSRLAGVGTYNEQFF